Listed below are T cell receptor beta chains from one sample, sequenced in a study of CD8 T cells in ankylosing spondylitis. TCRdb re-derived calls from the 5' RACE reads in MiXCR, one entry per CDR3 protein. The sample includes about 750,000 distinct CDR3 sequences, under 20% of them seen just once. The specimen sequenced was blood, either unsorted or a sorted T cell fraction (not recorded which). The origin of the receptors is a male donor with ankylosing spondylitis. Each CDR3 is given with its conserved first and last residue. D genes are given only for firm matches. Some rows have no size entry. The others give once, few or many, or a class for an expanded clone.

CDR3nt: TGCGCCAGCAGCCCGGCGGGGACAGGGGTGATCAATGAGCAGTTCTTC
CDR3aa: CASSPAGTGVINEQFF
j_gene: TRBJ2-1
abundance: -
d_gene: TRBD1
v_gene: TRBV5-1

CDR3nt: TGTGCCAGCAGCCGGCTTGGAGATACGCAGTATTTT
CDR3aa: CASSRLGDTQYF
j_gene: TRBJ2-3
abundance: -
d_gene: -
v_gene: TRBV12-3/TRBV12-4

CDR3nt: TGTGCCTGGAGTGTACAAGGATTCGAGCAGTACTTC
CDR3aa: CAWSVQGFEQYF
j_gene: TRBJ2-7
abundance: few
d_gene: -
v_gene: TRBV30

CDR3nt: TGTGCCAGCAGCTCGGGACTAGCGGGGGTACTTAGAACAGATACGCAGTATTTT
CDR3aa: CASSSGLAGVLRTDTQYF
j_gene: TRBJ2-3
abundance: -
d_gene: TRBD2
v_gene: TRBV7-8

CDR3nt: TGCAGCGGAAGGGGATTGAACACTGAAGCTTTCTTT
CDR3aa: CSGRGLNTEAFF
j_gene: TRBJ1-1
abundance: -
d_gene: -
v_gene: TRBV29-1

CDR3nt: TGTGCCAGCAGCTTATGGGCAGACTACACCTTC
CDR3aa: CASSLWADYTF
j_gene: TRBJ1-2
abundance: -
d_gene: -
v_gene: TRBV7-9

CDR3nt: TGTGCCAGCAGCGTAAATCCCATACCAAACTATGGCTACACCTTC
CDR3aa: CASSVNPIPNYGYTF
j_gene: TRBJ1-2
abundance: -
d_gene: -
v_gene: TRBV9

CDR3nt: TGCGCCAGCAGCTTCGGCAGGGTCACAGATACGCAGTATTTT
CDR3aa: CASSFGRVTDTQYF
j_gene: TRBJ2-3
abundance: -
d_gene: -
v_gene: TRBV5-1

CDR3nt: TGCAGTGCTCGGACTAGCGGGGGGGCCGGGCAGTTCTTC
CDR3aa: CSARTSGGAGQFF
j_gene: TRBJ2-1
abundance: few
d_gene: TRBD2
v_gene: TRBV20-1

CDR3nt: TGCAGTGGGGCTAGCGGGAGGGCCGAGCAGTTCTTC
CDR3aa: CSGASGRAEQFF
j_gene: TRBJ2-1
abundance: -
d_gene: TRBD2
v_gene: TRBV20-1

CDR3nt: TGTGCCAGCAGCCGTATGGGGGATTCAGGGGCCCAAGAGACCCAGTACTTC
CDR3aa: CASSRMGDSGAQETQYF
j_gene: TRBJ2-5
abundance: many
d_gene: -
v_gene: TRBV4-2

CDR3nt: TGTGCCAGCTCCGTCGGCGGGATGGTACAAGAGACCCAGTACTTC
CDR3aa: CASSVGGMVQETQYF
j_gene: TRBJ2-5
abundance: few
d_gene: -
v_gene: TRBV6-2/TRBV6-3

CDR3nt: TGTGCCAGCAGCGTCGCCAGCTCCTACGAGCAGTACTTC
CDR3aa: CASSVASSYEQYF
j_gene: TRBJ2-7
abundance: -
d_gene: -
v_gene: TRBV9

CDR3nt: TGTGCCAGCAGCCCAAACGGGCCTTATGACTATGGCTACACCTTC
CDR3aa: CASSPNGPYDYGYTF
j_gene: TRBJ1-2
abundance: few
d_gene: -
v_gene: TRBV6-1

CDR3nt: TGTGCCAGCAGTTCCCCGACAAGCCAAAACACTGAAGCTTTCTTT
CDR3aa: CASSSPTSQNTEAFF
j_gene: TRBJ1-1
abundance: -
d_gene: -
v_gene: TRBV6-2/TRBV6-3

CDR3nt: TGTGCCACCAGCAGCGGACAGGTTGAAGCTTTCTTT
CDR3aa: CATSSGQVEAFF
j_gene: TRBJ1-1
abundance: -
d_gene: TRBD1
v_gene: TRBV15

CDR3nt: TGTGCCAGCACCGACCACGGGGACTATGGCTACACCTTC
CDR3aa: CASTDHGDYGYTF
j_gene: TRBJ1-2
abundance: few
d_gene: -
v_gene: TRBV9

CDR3nt: TGTGCCAGCAGCTTGACCGGGACGGCACCTAGGGAGACCCAGTACTTC
CDR3aa: CASSLTGTAPRETQYF
j_gene: TRBJ2-5
abundance: -
d_gene: -
v_gene: TRBV5-4

CDR3nt: TGCAGTGCTAGCGTACCGGGACTAGCGGGAGTGAGGGGAGAGACCCAGTACTTC
CDR3aa: CSASVPGLAGVRGETQYF
j_gene: TRBJ2-5
abundance: few
d_gene: TRBD2
v_gene: TRBV20-1

CDR3nt: TGTGCCAGCAGTGAAGGAGGGCAGGCAGGGACCCAGTACTTC
CDR3aa: CASSEGGQAGTQYF
j_gene: TRBJ2-5
abundance: -
d_gene: -
v_gene: TRBV6-1

CDR3nt: TGTGCCAGCAGCAAAGGTTCGGGGCTTGAAGAGACCCAGTACTTC
CDR3aa: CASSKGSGLEETQYF
j_gene: TRBJ2-5
abundance: few
d_gene: -
v_gene: TRBV21-1

CDR3nt: TGCGCCAGCAGCTTCGGACAGGGGGAGAAAGAAAAACTGTTTTTT
CDR3aa: CASSFGQGEKEKLFF
j_gene: TRBJ1-4
abundance: few
d_gene: TRBD1
v_gene: TRBV5-1

CDR3nt: TGCAGTGCTAGAGATCACGGGGCTGGGATGAACACTGAAGCTTTCTTT
CDR3aa: CSARDHGAGMNTEAFF
j_gene: TRBJ1-1
abundance: few
d_gene: -
v_gene: TRBV20-1

CDR3nt: TGCGCCAGCAGCCCCCACGGGAGAGAAGAGACCCAGTACTTC
CDR3aa: CASSPHGREETQYF
j_gene: TRBJ2-5
abundance: few
d_gene: -
v_gene: TRBV4-1

CDR3nt: TGTGCCAGCAGTAAGACAGGGGGCAGGAGCACAGATACGCAGTATTTT
CDR3aa: CASSKTGGRSTDTQYF
j_gene: TRBJ2-3
abundance: few
d_gene: TRBD1
v_gene: TRBV7-3

CDR3nt: TGTGCCAGCAGACCCGGGCCTGGAGTGGGGACCCAGTACTTC
CDR3aa: CASRPGPGVGTQYF
j_gene: TRBJ2-5
abundance: -
d_gene: -
v_gene: TRBV12-3/TRBV12-4